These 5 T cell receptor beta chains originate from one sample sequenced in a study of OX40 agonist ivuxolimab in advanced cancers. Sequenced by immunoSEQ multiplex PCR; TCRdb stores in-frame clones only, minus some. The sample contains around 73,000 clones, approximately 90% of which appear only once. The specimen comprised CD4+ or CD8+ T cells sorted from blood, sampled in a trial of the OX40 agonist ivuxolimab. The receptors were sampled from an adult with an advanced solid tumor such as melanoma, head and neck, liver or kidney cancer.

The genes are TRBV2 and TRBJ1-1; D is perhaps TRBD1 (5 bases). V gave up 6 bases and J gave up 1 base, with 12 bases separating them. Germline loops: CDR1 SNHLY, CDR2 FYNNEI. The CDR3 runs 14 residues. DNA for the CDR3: TGTGCCAGCAGACCGGACAACAAGAACACTGAAGCTTTCTTT. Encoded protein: CASRPDNKNTEAFF. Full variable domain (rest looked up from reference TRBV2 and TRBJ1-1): EPEVTQTPSHQVTQMGQEVILRCVPISNHLYFYWYRQILGQKVEFLVSFYNNEISEKSEIFDDQFSVERPDGSNFTLKIRSTKLEDSAMYFCASRPDNKNTEAFFGQGTRLTVV.

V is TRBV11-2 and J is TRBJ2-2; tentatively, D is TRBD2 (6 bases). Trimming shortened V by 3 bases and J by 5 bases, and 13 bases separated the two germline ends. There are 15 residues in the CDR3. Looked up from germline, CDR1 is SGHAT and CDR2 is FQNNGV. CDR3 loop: CASSFPGVGTGELFF. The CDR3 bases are TGTGCCAGCAGCTTTCCGGGAGTTGGGACCGGGGAGCTGTTTTTT.

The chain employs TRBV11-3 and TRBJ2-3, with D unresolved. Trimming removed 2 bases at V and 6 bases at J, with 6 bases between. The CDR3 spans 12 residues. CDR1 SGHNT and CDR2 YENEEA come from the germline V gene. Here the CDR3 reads CASSLMYDTQYF. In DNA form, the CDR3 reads TGTGCCAGCAGCTTAATGTACGATACGCAGTATTTT.

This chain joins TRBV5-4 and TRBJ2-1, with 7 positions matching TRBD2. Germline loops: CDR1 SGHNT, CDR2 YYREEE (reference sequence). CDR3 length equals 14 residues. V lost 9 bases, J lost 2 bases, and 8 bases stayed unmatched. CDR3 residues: CATSQTSTYNEQFF. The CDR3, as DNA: TGTGCCACCTCCCAGACTAGCACCTACAATGAGCAGTTCTTC.

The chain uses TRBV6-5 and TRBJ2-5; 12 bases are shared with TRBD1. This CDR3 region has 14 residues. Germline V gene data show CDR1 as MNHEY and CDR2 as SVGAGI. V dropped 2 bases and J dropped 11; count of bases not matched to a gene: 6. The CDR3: CASSYGTGGFEQYF. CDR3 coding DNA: TGTGCCAGCAGTTACGGGACAGGGGGCTTTGAGCAGTACTTC.